A single sample is the source of the 19 T cell receptor beta chains below, sequenced in a study of blood T cell repertoires in COVID-19. The protocol was immunoSEQ multiplex PCR, while the TCRdb copy is restricted to in-frame clones and leaves out a portion. The profile shows about 250,000 clones, approximately 78% of them singletons. Sequenced: PBMCs or T cells enriched from blood (not recorded which). The receptor source for this set is a man aged 35 to 55 who had been exposed to COVID-19.

This clone was observed once. The chain links TRBV12-3 or TRBV12-4 to TRBJ2-1; D possibly corresponds to TRBD2 (5 bases). Trimming took off 7 bases at V and 5 bases at J, with 9 bases between the two ends. The CDR3 runs to 12 residues. CDR3 sequence (DNA): TGTGCCAGCAACGGGAACAACAATGAGCAGTTCTTC. Translating gives CASNGNNNEQFF.

The V call is TRBV6-1, the J call TRBJ2-1; the D gene is possibly TRBD1 (6 bases). With 3 bases removed from V and 6 bases from J, the gap between germline ends came to 15 bases. The CDR3 has 15 amino acids. Germline loops: CDR1 MNHNS, CDR2 SASEGT. The CDR3 nucleotides are TGTGCCAGCAGTGAGTGGGGGCTCGGTTCCAATGAGCAGTTCTTC. Translating it yields CASSEWGLGSNEQFF.

This clone has only a few counts. The chain joins TRBV29-1 to TRBJ2-3; 7 bases line up with TRBD2. This CDR3 has 13 residues. Per germline, CDR1 SQVTM and CDR2 ANQGSEA. Losses at the gene ends were 6 bases for V and 2 bases for J; bases not matched to a gene: 5. This CDR3 is CSVGGGATDTQYF. The CDR3 region has the DNA TGCAGCGTCGGCGGGGGAGCCACAGATACGCAGTATTTT.

The V call is TRBV6-1, the J call TRBJ1-2; D ambiguous. The CDR3 loop spans 14 amino acids. CDR1 and CDR2 from the germline V gene are MNHNS and SASEGT. Trimming removed 3 bases at V and 7 bases at J, with 15 bases between. CDR3 loop: CASSEVAGLGGYTF. The CDR3 bases are TGTGCCAGCAGTGAGGTGGCGGGCCTGGGTGGCTACACCTTC.

This clone was detected only once. V and J are TRBV7-9 and TRBJ1-4; no reliable D call. V dropped 5 bases and J dropped 0 bases, with 7 bases sitting between them. Germline V gene sequence: CDR1 SEHNR, CDR2 FQNEAQ (reference sequence). This CDR3 spans 14 amino acids. CDR3 region: CASSQSATNEKLFF. In nucleotides, the CDR3 is TGTGCCAGCAGCCAGTCCGCAACTAATGAAAAACTGTTTTTT.

The V call is TRBV18, the J call TRBJ2-1; 10 bases fit TRBD2. The trim removed 5 bases at V and 5 bases at J, leaving 0 bases unmatched. CDR3 length equals 13 residues. Looked up from germline, CDR1 is KGHSH and CDR2 is LQKENI. CDR3 bases: TGTGCCAGCTCAACTAGCGGGGACAATGAGCAGTTCTTC. Amino acids: CASSTSGDNEQFF.

The chain uses TRBV7-9 and TRBJ1-1, with 10 bases aligning to TRBD1. J gave up 5 bases and V 5 bases, and 11 bases lay outside the gene matches. Germline V gene sequence: CDR1 SEHNR, CDR2 FQNEAQ (reference sequence). There are 16 residues in the CDR3. CDR3 sequence reads: CASSRFYGQGGTEAFF. Written as DNA, the CDR3 is TGTGCCAGCAGCCGATTTTATGGACAGGGGGGGACTGAAGCTTTCTTT.

This clone was counted between two and nine times. The V and J genes are TRBV7-8 and TRBJ1-2; D gene ambiguous. V lost 5 bases, J lost 7 bases, and 17 bases lay in between. The CDR3 has 14 residues. Germline CDR1 SGHVS, CDR2 FQNEAQ. The CDR3 here is CASSPPVRGGGYTF. The DNA for the CDR3 is TGTGCCAGCAGCCCTCCCGTTCGGGGTGGTGGCTACACCTTC. Full variable domain (remainder filled in from reference TRBV7-8 and TRBJ1-2): GAGVSQSPRYKVAKRGQDVALRCDPISGHVSLFWYQQALGQGPEFLTYFQNEAQLDKSGLPSDRFFAERPEGSVSTLKIQRTQQEDSAVYLCASSPPVRGGGYTFGSGTRLTVV.

Note on this clone: Other DNA sequences in this specimen translate into the identical CDR3. The V and J genes are TRBV5-8 and TRBJ2-7, with D maybe TRBD1 (6 bases). The CDR3 has 13 residues. Germline V gene lookup returns CDR1 SGHTS and CDR2 YDEGEE. The V end lost 2 bases, the J end lost 1 base, and 7 bases lay between the germline ends. The CDR3 region has the DNA TGTGCCAGCAGCTTAACAGGGTCCTACGAGCAGTACTTC. It specifies CASSLTGSYEQYF.

This clone was seen a handful of times. This chain joins TRBV6-5 and TRBJ2-6, with D maybe TRBD1 (5 bases). The V and J ends lost 6 bases and 0 bases respectively, with 9 bases between them. The CDR3 loop spans 15 amino acids. Germline CDR1 and CDR2: MNHEY and SVGAGI. The CDR3 sequence: CASSGHTSGANVLTF. CDR3 bases: TGTGCCAGCAGCGGACATACCTCTGGGGCCAACGTCCTGACTTTC.

The chain carries TRBV7-2 and TRBJ2-7, with 7 positions matching TRBD2. The germline V gene encodes CDR1 SGHTA and CDR2 FQGNSA. This CDR3 contains 14 residues. Losses at the gene ends were 2 bases for V and 1 base for J; bases not matched to a gene: 2. The CDR3 nucleotides read TGTGCCAGCAGCTTACTAGCGGCATCCTACGAGCAGTACTTC. This gives the protein CASSLLAASYEQYF. The full variable domain, in which reference TRBV7-2 and TRBJ2-7 provide the parts outside the CDR3, is GAGVSQSPSNKVTEKGKDVELRCDPISGHTALYWYRQSLGQGLEFLIYFQGNSAPDKSGLPSDRFSAERTGGSVSTLTIQRTQQEDSAVYLCASSLLAASYEQYFGPGTRLTVT.

The V and J genes are TRBV5-5 and TRBJ2-1, with 7 bases that match TRBD2. V was pared by 4 bases and J by 4 bases, with 14 bases of the junction left unmatched. The CDR3 has 17 residues. Germline CDR1 reads SGHKS; CDR2 reads YYEKEE (reference sequence). This CDR3 is CASSQGWDYLSYNEQFF. The CDR3 DNA sequence: TGTGCCAGCAGCCAGGGCTGGGACTACTTATCATACAATGAGCAGTTCTTC. The whole variable domain, filled in from reference TRBV5-5 and TRBJ2-1, reads DAGVTQSPTHLIKTRGQQVTLRCSPISGHKSVSWYQQVLGQGPQFIFQYYEKEERGRGNFPDRFSARQFPNYSSELNVNALLLGDSALYLCASSQGWDYLSYNEQFFGPGTRLTVL.

The rearrangement uses TRBV5-1 and TRBJ2-5; 7 nucleotides align to TRBD2. Trimming at V came to 2 bases and at J to 2 bases, leaving 18 bases not matched to a gene. Germline V gives CDR1 SGHRS, CDR2 YFSETQ. This CDR3 comprises 19 residues. Here the CDR3 DNA reads TGCGCCAGCAGCTTTCCCCCCCTCGGTAGCGGGCCGGGACAAGAGACCCAGTACTTC. Its protein is CASSFPPLGSGPGQETQYF.

This chain uses TRBV5-1 with TRBJ2-3; 10 bases map to TRBD2. The V gene's germline CDR1 is SGHRS and CDR2 YFSETQ. The trim removed 0 bases at V and 6 bases at J, leaving 1 base unmatched. The CDR3 is made up of 14 amino acids. The CDR3 nucleotides read TGCGCCAGCAGCTTGGTTAGCGGGAGGGATACGCAGTATTTT. Its protein product is CASSLVSGRDTQYF.

This clone was detected only a few times. J is TRBJ2-3 and V is TRBV7-3; TRBD2 matches 11 bases. This CDR3 contains 16 residues. V shed 5 bases, J shed 1 base, and the junction held 5 bases outside the gene matches. Germline lookup yields CDR1 SGHTA and CDR2 FQGTGA. The chain's CDR3 is CASSTGLAGRTDTQYF. CDR3 nucleotides: TGTGCCAGCAGCACAGGACTAGCGGGCCGCACAGATACGCAGTATTTT.

This clone has just a few counts. The gene calls are TRBV6-5 and TRBJ1-1; D uncertain. The germline V gene encodes CDR1 MNHEY and CDR2 SVGAGI. V was pared by 6 bases and J by 8 bases, with 13 bases between. This CDR3 has 12 residues. The CDR3 loop is CASRDGSSEAFF. CDR3 sequence (DNA): TGTGCCAGCAGAGACGGGTCTTCGGAAGCTTTCTTT.

The J gene is TRBJ2-3, the V gene TRBV9, with a possible D match to TRBD1 (5 bases). Trimming cost V 6 bases and J 6 bases, with 17 bases left between them. Germline V gene sequence: CDR1 SGDLS, CDR2 YYNGEE. The CDR3 has 14 residues. CDR3: CASTTAQGWDTQYF. CDR3 in DNA: TGTGCCAGCACCACCGCTCAGGGATGGGATACGCAGTATTTT. Supplemented by reference TRBV9 and TRBJ2-3, the full variable domain reads DSGVTQTPKHLITATGQRVTLRCSPRSGDLSVYWYQQSLDQGLQFLIQYYNGEERAKGNILERFSAQQFPDLHSELNLSSLELGDSALYFCASTTAQGWDTQYFGPGTRLTVL.

The J gene is TRBJ2-2, the V gene TRBV5-3, with 10 bases fitting TRBD2. TRBV5-3 is placed among ORFs of uncertain function. The CDR3 is 15 amino acids. The V segment lost 7 bases and the J segment 5 bases; nucleotides outside the gene matches: 8. CDR3 sequence reads: CARFSLAGVTGELFF. The DNA for the CDR3 is TGTGCCAGATTTTCGCTAGCGGGAGTAACCGGGGAGCTGTTTTTT.

The chain is built from TRBV2 and TRBJ2-3, with a tentative D call TRBD2 (6 bases). The CDR3 has 15 residues. Deletions cut 4 bases from V and 0 bases from J, with 11 bases between. The germline gives CDR1 SNHLY, CDR2 FYNNEI. In nucleotides, the CDR3 is TGTGCCAGCAGTGTAGGCGGGACTAGCACAGATACGCAGTATTTT. Translating it yields CASSVGGTSTDTQYF.